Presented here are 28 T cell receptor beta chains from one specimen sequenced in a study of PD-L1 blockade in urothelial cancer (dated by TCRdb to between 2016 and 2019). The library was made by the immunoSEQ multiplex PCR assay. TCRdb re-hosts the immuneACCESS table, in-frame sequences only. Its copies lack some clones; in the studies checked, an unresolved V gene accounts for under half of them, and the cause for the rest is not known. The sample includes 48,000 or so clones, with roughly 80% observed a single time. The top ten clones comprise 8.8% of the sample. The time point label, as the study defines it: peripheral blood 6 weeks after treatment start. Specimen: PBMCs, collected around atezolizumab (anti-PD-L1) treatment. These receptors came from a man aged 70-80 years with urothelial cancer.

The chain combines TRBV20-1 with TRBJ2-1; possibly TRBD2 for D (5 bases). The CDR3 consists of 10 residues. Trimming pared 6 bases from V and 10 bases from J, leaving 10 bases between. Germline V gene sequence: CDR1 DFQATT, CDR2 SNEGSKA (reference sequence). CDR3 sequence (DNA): TGCAGTGCCCCCAAGCGGGAGCAGTTCTTC. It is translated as CSAPKREQFF.

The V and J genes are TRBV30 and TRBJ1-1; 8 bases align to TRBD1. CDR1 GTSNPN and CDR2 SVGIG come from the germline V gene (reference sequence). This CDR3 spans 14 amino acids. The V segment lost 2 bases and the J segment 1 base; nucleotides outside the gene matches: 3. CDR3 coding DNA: TGTGCCTGGAGTTTAGGACAGGGGAACACTGAAGCTTTCTTT. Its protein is CAWSLGQGNTEAFF.

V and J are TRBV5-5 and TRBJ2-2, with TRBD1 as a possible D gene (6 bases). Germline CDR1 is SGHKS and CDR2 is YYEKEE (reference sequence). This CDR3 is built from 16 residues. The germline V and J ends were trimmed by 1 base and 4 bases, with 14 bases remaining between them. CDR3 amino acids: CASSLRQELLTGELFF. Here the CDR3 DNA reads TGTGCCAGCAGCTTGAGACAGGAACTCCTCACCGGGGAGCTGTTTTTT.

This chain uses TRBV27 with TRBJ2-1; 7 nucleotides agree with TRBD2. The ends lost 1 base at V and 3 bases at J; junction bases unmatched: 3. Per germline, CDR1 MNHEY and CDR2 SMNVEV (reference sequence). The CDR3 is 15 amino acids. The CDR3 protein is CASSLYAGDYNEQFF. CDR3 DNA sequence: TGTGCCAGCAGTTTATATGCGGGGGACTACAATGAGCAGTTCTTC.

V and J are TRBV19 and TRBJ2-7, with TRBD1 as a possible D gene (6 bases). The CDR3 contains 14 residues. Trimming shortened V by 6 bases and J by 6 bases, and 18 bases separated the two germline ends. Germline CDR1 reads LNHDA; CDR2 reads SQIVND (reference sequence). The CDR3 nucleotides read TGTGCCAGTAGCGTCCAGGGGTTCTCGGGCGAGCAGTACTTC. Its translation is CASSVQGFSGEQYF.

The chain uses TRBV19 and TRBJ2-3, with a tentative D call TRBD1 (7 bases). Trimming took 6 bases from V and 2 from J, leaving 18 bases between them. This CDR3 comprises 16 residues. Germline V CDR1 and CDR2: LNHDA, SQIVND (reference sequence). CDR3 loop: CASSFRPRGVTDTQYF. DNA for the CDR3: TGTGCCAGTAGCTTCCGCCCCAGGGGGGTCACAGATACGCAGTATTTT. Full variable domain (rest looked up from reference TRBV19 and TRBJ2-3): DGGITQSPKYLFRKEGQNVTLSCEQNLNHDAMYWYRQDPGQGLRLIYYSQIVNDFQKGDIAEGYSVSREKKESFPLTVTSAQKNPTAFYLCASSFRPRGVTDTQYFGPGTRLTVL.

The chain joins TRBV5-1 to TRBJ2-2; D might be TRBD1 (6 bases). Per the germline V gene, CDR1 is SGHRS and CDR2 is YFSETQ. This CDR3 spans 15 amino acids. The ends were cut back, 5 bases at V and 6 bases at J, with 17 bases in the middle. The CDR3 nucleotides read TGCGCCAGCAGTCAGGACAGCGGTGTGGCCGGGGAGCTGTTTTTT. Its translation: CASSQDSGVAGELFF.

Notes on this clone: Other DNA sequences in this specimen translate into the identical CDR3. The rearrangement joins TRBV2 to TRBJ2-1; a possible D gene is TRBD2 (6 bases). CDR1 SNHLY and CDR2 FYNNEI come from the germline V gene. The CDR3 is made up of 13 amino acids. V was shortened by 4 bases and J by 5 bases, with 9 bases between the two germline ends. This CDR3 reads CASSGGLNNEQFF. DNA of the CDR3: TGTGCCAGCAGTGGCGGACTAAACAATGAGCAGTTCTTC.

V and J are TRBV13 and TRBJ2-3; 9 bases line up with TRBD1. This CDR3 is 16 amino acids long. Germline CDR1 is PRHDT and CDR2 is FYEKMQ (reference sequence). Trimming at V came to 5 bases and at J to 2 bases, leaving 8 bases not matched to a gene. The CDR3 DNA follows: TGTGCCAGCAGCGAGGGGGACAGGGCGATCACAGATACGCAGTATTTT. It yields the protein CASSEGDRAITDTQYF.

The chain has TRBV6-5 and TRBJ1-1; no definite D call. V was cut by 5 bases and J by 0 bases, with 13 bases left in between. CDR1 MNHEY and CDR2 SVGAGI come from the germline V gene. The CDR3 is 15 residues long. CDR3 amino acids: CASSPRTELNTEAFF. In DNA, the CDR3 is TGTGCCAGCAGTCCTCGAACAGAATTGAACACTGAAGCTTTCTTT.

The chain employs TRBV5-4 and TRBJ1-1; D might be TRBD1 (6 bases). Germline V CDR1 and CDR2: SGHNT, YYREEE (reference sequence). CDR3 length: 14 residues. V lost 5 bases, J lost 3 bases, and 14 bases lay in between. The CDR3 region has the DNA TGTGCCAGCAGAGGGGGGGGGAGGGACACTGAAGCTTTCTTT. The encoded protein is CASRGGGRDTEAFF.

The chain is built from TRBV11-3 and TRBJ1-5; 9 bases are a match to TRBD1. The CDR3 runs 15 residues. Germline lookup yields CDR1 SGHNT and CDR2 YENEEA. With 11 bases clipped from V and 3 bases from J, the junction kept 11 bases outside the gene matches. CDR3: CAGNRGPPYNQPQHF. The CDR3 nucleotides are TGTGCCGGAAACAGGGGGCCTCCCTACAATCAGCCCCAGCATTTT.

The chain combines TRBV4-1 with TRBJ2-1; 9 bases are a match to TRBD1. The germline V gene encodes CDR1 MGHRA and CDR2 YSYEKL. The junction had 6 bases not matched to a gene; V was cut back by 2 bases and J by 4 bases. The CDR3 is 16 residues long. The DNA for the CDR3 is TGCGCCAGCAGCCAAATTACGGGACAGGGTTACAATGAGCAGTTCTTC. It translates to CASSQITGQGYNEQFF.

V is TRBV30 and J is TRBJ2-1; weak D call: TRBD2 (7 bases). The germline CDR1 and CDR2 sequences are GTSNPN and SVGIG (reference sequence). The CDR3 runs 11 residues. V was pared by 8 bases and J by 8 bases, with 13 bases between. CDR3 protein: CAGGGRYEQFF. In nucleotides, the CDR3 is TGTGCCGGGGGGGGCAGGTATGAGCAGTTCTTC.

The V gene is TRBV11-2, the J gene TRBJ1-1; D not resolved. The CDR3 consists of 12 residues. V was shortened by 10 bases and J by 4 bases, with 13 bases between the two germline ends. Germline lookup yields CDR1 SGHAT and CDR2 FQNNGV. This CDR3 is CAIKDYLTEAFF. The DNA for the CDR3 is TGTGCCATCAAGGACTACCTCACTGAAGCTTTCTTT.

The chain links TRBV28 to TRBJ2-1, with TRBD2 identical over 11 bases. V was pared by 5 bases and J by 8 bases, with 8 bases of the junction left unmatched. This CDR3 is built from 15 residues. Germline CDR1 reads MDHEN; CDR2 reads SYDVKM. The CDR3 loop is CASSLTSGRIHEQFF. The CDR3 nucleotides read TGTGCCAGCAGTCTCACTAGCGGGAGAATCCATGAGCAGTTCTTC.

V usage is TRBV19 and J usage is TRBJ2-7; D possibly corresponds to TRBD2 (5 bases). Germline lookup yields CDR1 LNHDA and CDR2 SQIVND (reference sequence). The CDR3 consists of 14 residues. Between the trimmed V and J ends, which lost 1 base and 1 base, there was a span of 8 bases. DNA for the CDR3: TGTGCCAGTAGTATAGGCGGGCTATCCTACGAGCAGTACTTC. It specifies CASSIGGLSYEQYF.

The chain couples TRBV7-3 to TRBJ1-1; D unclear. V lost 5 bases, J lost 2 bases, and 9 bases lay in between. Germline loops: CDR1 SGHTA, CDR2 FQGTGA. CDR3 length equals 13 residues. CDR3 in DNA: TGTGCCAGCAGCGCCGGGGTAAACACTGAAGCTTTCTTT. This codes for CASSAGVNTEAFF.

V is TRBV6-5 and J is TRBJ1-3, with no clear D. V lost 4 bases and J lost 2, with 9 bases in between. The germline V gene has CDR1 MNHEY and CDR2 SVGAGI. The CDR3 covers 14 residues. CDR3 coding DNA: TGTGCCAGCAGTTCCGGCGGCGCTGGAAACACCATATATTTT. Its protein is CASSSGGAGNTIYF.

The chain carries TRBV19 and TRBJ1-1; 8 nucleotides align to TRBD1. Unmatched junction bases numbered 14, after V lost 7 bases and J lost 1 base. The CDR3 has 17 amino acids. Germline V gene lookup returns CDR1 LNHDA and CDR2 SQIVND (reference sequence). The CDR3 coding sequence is TGTGCCAGTAACCCTTGGATGACAGGGGCTGCGAACACTGAAGCTTTCTTT. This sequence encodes CASNPWMTGAANTEAFF.

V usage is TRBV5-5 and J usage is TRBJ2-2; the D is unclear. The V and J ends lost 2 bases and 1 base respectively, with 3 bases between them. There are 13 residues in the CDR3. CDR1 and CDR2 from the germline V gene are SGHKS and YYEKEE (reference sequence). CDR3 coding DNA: TGTGCCAGCAGCTTTATGAACACCGGGGAGCTGTTTTTT. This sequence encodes CASSFMNTGELFF.

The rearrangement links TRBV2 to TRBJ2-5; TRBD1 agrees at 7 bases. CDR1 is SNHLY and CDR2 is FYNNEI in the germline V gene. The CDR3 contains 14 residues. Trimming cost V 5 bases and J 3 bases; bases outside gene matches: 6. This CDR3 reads CASSFSGTEETQYF. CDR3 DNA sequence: TGTGCCAGCAGTTTTTCCGGGACAGAAGAGACCCAGTACTTC. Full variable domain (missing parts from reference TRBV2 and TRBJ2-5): EPEVTQTPSHQVTQMGQEVILRCVPISNHLYFYWYRQILGQKVEFLVSFYNNEISEKSEIFDDQFSVERPDGSNFTLKIRSTKLEDSAMYFCASSFSGTEETQYFGPGTRLLVL.

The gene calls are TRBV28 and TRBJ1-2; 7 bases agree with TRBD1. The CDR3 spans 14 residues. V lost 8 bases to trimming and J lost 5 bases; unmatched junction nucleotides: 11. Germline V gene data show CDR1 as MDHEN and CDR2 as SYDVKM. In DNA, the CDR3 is TGTGCCAGCCGCGTAATGGGACAGCAATATGGCTACACCTTC. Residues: CASRVMGQQYGYTF.

The CDR3 bases are TGTGCCAGCAGCCCCAGCCCTACAGGAACTGAAGCTTTCTTT. Its translation: CASSPSPTGTEAFF. The gene calls are TRBV28 and TRBJ1-1, with D perhaps TRBD1 (5 bases). Per the germline V gene, CDR1 is MDHEN and CDR2 is SYDVKM. Between the trimmed V and J ends, which lost 6 bases and 5 bases, there was a span of 16 bases. This CDR3 is built from 14 residues.

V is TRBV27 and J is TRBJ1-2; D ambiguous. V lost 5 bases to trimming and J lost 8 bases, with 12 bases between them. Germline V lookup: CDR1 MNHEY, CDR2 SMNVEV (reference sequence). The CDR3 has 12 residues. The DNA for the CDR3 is TGTGCCAGCAGTACAGCCCTCCAGGGCTACACCTTC. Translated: CASSTALQGYTF.

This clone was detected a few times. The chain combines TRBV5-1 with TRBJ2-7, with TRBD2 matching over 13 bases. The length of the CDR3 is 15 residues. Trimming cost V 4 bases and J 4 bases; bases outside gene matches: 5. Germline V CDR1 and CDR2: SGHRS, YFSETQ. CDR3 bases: TGCGCCAGCAGCCTAGGGACTAGCGGGATATACGAGCAGTACTTC. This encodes CASSLGTSGIYEQYF.

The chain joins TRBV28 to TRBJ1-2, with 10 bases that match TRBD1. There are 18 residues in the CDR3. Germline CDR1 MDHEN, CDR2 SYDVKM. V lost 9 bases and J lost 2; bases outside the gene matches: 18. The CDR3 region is CASTIGGQGFEGNYGYTF. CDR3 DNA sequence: TGTGCCAGTACAATCGGGGGACAGGGGTTCGAAGGGAACTATGGCTACACCTTC.

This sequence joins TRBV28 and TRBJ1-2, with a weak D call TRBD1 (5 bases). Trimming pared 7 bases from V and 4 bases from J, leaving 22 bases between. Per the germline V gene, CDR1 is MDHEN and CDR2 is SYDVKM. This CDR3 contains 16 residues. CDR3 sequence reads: CASTRLGQGRSYGYTF. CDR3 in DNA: TGTGCCAGCACCCGCTTGGGCCAGGGCAGAAGCTATGGCTACACCTTC.